This T cell receptor (beta chain) was identified during a study of control samples from healthy donors and cancer patients. Losses at the gene ends were 5 bases for V and 0 bases for J; bases not matched to a gene: 15. The germline CDR1 and CDR2 sequences are GTSNPN and SVGIG (reference sequence). The CDR3 sequence is 18 residues long. Method: immunoSEQ multiplex PCR; TCRdb's copy keeps in-frame clones and lacks some. The table shows around 51,000 clones, with 75% to 85% occurring only once. This TCR was sampled from an older man in good health. Sequencing used blood. The V gene is TRBV30, the J gene TRBJ2-1; 8 nucleotides match TRBD2. This chain's CDR3 is CAWERGVSGSFSYNEQFF. In DNA form, the CDR3 reads TGTGCCTGGGAGAGGGGGGTGAGCGGGAGCTTCTCCTACAATGAGCAGTTCTTC.